The next 8 T cell receptor beta chains were all read from a single sample in a study of long-term antiretroviral therapy in people with HIV. The assay used was immunoSEQ (version v3.0), run at survey level. Sequencing used immunoSEQ multiplex PCR; TCRdb keeps in-frame clones, though not all of them. In the table there are approximately 25,000 clones, more than 75% of which are singletons. The source material was unsorted PBMCs, sampled approximately 4.8 years after starting antiretroviral therapy. The receptors shown here come from a man aged 40-49 years with HIV.

This chain links TRBV7-8 with TRBJ2-5, with 12 bases lining up with TRBD2. V lost 1 base and J lost 5; bases outside the gene matches: 5. The CDR3 loop spans 16 amino acids. The V gene's germline CDR1 is SGHVS and CDR2 FQNEAQ. Written as DNA, the CDR3 is TGTGCCAGCAGCTTAGTCCTAGCGGGGGGGCATGAGACCCAGTACTTC. Translated: CASSLVLAGGHETQYF.

The genes are TRBV18 and TRBJ2-6, with D maybe TRBD2 (6 bases). This CDR3 is 17 amino acids long. V was pared by 1 base and J by 2 bases, with 12 bases between. Germline V lookup: CDR1 KGHSH, CDR2 LQKENI. For the CDR3, the DNA is TGTGCCAGCTCACCACGACTAGTTGCCGCTGGGGCCAACGTCCTGACTTTC. Its translation is CASSPRLVAAGANVLTF. The complete variable domain, with remaining parts taken from reference TRBV18 and TRBJ2-6, reads NAGVMQNPRHLVRRRGQEARLRCSPMKGHSHVYWYRQLPEEGLKFMVYLQKENIIDESGMPKERFSAEFPKEGPSILRIQQVVRGDSAAYFCASSPRLVAAGANVLTFGAGSRLTVL.

V and J are TRBV7-2 and TRBJ1-2; possible D gene TRBD1, 6 bases. The CDR3 has 16 residues. Germline V gives CDR1 SGHTA, CDR2 FQGNSA. V lost 1 base, J lost 1 base, and 13 bases lay in between. The CDR3 nucleotides read TGTGCCAGCAGCTTAGTAGCCAGGGGAGGTAACTATGGCTACACCTTC. Protein sequence: CASSLVARGGNYGYTF.

In its sample, this clone was seen a few times. The rearrangement uses TRBV18 and TRBJ2-2; TRBD2 aligns across 7 bases. Trimming at V came to 4 bases and at J to 0 bases, leaving 11 bases not matched to a gene. The germline V gene has CDR1 KGHSH and CDR2 LQKENI. The CDR3 extends over 18 amino acids. CDR3 protein: CASSLIAQRGANTGELFF. In nucleotides, the CDR3 is TGTGCCAGCTCACTTATAGCTCAGCGGGGCGCGAACACCGGGGAGCTGTTTTTT.

This chain links TRBV20-1 with TRBJ2-1; D not certain. Trimming shortened V by 5 bases and J by 13 bases, and 12 bases separated the two germline ends. CDR1 is DFQATT, CDR2 SNEGSKA, per germline (reference sequence). The length of the CDR3 is 10 residues. CDR3 in DNA: TGCAGTGCTCTCCCCGGGCCTCAGTTCTTC. It translates to CSALPGPQFF.

CDR3 residues: CSAGPGDTQYF. The CDR3 DNA follows: TGCAGTGCTGGGCCGGGAGATACGCAGTATTTT. The chain has TRBV20-1 and TRBJ2-3; no clear D gene. Germline V CDR1 and CDR2: DFQATT, SNEGSKA (reference sequence). Trimming shortened V by 5 bases and J by 5 bases, and 8 bases separated the two germline ends. The CDR3 loop spans 11 amino acids.

J is TRBJ2-3 and V is TRBV11-3; 9 bases fit TRBD1. The J segment lost 2 bases and the V segment lost 1 base, leaving 1 base of the junction unmatched. This CDR3 region has 15 residues. The germline gives CDR1 SGHNT, CDR2 YENEEA. The CDR3 sequence is CASSLGDRDTDTQYF. The CDR3 DNA reads as TGTGCCAGCAGCTTAGGGGACAGGGACACAGATACGCAGTATTTT. Drawing the rest from reference TRBV11-3 and TRBJ2-3, the complete variable domain is EAGVVQSPRYKIIEKKQPVAFWCNPISGHNTLYWYLQNLGQGPELLIRYENEEAVDDSQLPKDRFSAERLKGVDSTLKIQPAELGDSAVYLCASSLGDRDTDTQYFGPGTRLTVL.

The chain joins TRBV6-4 to TRBJ2-5; 9 positions agree with TRBD1. Per germline, CDR1 MRHNA and CDR2 SNTAGT. J was trimmed by 4 bases and V by 6 bases; bases with no gene match: 3. This CDR3 is 13 amino acids long. The CDR3 here is CASSQDRGETQYF. CDR3 nucleotide sequence: TGTGCCAGCAGCCAGGACAGGGGAGAGACCCAGTACTTC.